This T cell receptor (beta chain) was retrieved from a study of breast tumors, draining lymph nodes, adjacent tissues. Breast cancer patients provided tissue from their axillary draining lymph nodes. TCRdb ran MiXCR on the multiplex PCR reads and lists one entry per CDR3 protein. The data hold about 230,000 distinct CDR3 sequences, with 32% observed a single time. The CDR3 runs 11 residues. Per the germline V gene, CDR1 is SGHVS and CDR2 is FQNEAQ. V shed 1 base and J shed 12 bases, with 9 bases lying between them. The chain combines TRBV7-8 with TRBJ1-2; no definite D call. The source of this sequence is a female donor with breast cancer. Some clones in this sample may be carry-over from other donors' samples. Input material: axillary lymph node tissue. The CDR3 reads CASSLGSGNTF. The CDR3 nucleotides read TGTGCCAGCAGCTTAGGTTCTGGAAACACCTTC.